This TCR beta chain is from a study of shared clonotypes between healthy human individuals. The authors distributed each subset's genomic DNA evenly over several immunoSEQ plates. Assay: immunoSEQ multiplex PCR; the TCRdb copy retains only in-frame clones and omits some. The sample has over a million clones; roughly 97% are singletons. To note about this clone: Antigen specificity is unknown.

Overall study findings and caveats: Few donors restricted represented genetic and exposure-history diversity. The sampled material consisted only of blood, and tissue repertoires are likely to differ.

A CD45RA-negative memory subset and a CD45RA+ naive subset were separated from the CD4+ cells. This receptor was taken from a man aged 25-45 years in good health. The specimen sequenced was naive CD4+ T cells sorted from blood. Subset meaning: CD45RA+ positively selected.

CDR3 DNA: TGTGCCAGCAGCGACCGGGGACTAGCGGGAAATGAGCAGTTCTTC. Translating gives CASSDRGLAGNEQFF. V gene TRBV9 combines with J gene TRBJ2-1; 13 bases are a match to TRBD2. CDR1 is SGDLS and CDR2 is YYNGEE in the germline V gene. CDR3 size: 15 residues. Trimming took 3 bases from V and 7 from J; bases not matched to a gene: 4.